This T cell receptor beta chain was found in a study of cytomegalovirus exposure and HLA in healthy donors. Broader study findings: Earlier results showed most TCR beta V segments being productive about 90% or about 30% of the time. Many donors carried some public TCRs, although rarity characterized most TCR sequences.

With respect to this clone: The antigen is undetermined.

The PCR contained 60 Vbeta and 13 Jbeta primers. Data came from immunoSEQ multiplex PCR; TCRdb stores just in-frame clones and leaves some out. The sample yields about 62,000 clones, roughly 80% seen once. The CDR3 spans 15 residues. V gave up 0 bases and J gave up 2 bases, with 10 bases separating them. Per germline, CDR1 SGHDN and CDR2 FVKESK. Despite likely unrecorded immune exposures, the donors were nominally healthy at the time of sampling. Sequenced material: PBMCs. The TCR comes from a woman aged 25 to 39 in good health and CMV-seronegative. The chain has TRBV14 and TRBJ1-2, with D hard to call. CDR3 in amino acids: CASSQDVRLNYGYTF. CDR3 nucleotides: TGTGCCAGCAGCCAAGATGTCAGGCTAAACTATGGCTACACCTTC. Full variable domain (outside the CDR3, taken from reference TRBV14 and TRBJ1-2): EAGVTQFPSHSVIEKGQTVTLRCDPISGHDNLYWYRRVMGKEIKFLLHFVKESKQDESGMPNNRFLAERTGGTYSTLKVQPAELEDSGVYFCASSQDVRLNYGYTFGSGTRLTVV.